Sequencing of this T cell receptor beta chain was carried out in a study of shared clonotypes between healthy human individuals. Across the study: The people who gave samples were two women and a few men aged 18 to 49. Used for every donor were three CD4 naive, three CD4 memory, two CD8 naive and one CD8 memory plate.

Notes on this clone: Antigen specificity is unknown. Other nucleotide sequences from this sample produce the same CDR3.

Study findings and constraints: A few donors had roughly 5.2% of their naive CD4 clonotypes in common.

V shed 1 base and J shed 4 bases, with 4 bases lying between them. CDR3 length: 12 residues. Germline CDR1 SGHVS, CDR2 FQNEAQ. Sorted-subset replicate PCR reactions were performed with about 200 ng DNA, corresponding to roughly 29,000 T cell genomes. The assay was immunoSEQ multiplex PCR, and TCRdb's table has in-frame clones only and misses some. Altogether about 1.5 million clones are present, 98% being singletons, with the ten largest covering 0.4% to 0.45%. The TCR originated in a man aged 25-40 years in good health. The rearrangement joins TRBV7-8 to TRBJ1-1; D uncertain. Sequenced material: naive CD4+ T cells sorted from blood. The sample's subset: CD45RA+ positively selected. CDR3 amino acids: CASSLGSTEAFF. The CDR3 DNA reads TGTGCCAGCAGCTTAGGTTCCACTGAAGCTTTCTTT. Together with reference TRBV7-8 and TRBJ1-1, the CDR3 gives the full variable domain: GAGVSQSPRYKVAKRGQDVALRCDPISGHVSLFWYQQALGQGPEFLTYFQNEAQLDKSGLPSDRFFAERPEGSVSTLKIQRTQQEDSAVYLCASSLGSTEAFFGQGTRLTVV.